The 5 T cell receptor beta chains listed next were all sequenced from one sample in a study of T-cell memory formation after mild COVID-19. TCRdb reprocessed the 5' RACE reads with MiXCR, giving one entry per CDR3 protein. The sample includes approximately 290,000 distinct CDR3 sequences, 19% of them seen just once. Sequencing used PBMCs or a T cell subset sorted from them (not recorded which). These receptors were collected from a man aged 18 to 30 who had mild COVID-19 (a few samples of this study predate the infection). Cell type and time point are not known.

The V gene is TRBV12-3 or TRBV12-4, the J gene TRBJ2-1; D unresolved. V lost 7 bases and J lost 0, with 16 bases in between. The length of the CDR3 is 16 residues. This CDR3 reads CASTLIGESSYNEQFF. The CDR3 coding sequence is TGTGCCAGCACCCTAATCGGTGAGAGCTCCTACAATGAGCAGTTCTTC.

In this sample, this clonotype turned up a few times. DNA of the CDR3: TGTGCCATCAGCAAAAGAGGGTATAATTCACCCCTCCACTTT. It encodes CAISKRGYNSPLHF. V gene TRBV10-3 combines with J gene TRBJ1-6; D gene ambiguous. With 6 bases removed from V and 4 bases from J, the gap between germline ends came to 10 bases. The CDR3 runs 14 residues. From germline, CDR1 is ENHRY and CDR2 SYGVKD.

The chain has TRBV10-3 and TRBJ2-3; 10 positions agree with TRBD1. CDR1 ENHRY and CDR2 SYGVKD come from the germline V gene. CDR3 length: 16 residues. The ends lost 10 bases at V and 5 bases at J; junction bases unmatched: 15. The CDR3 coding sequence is TGTGCCACCACACCCGGGCGGGACAGGGGAATAGATACGCAGTATTTT. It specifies CATTPGRDRGIDTQYF.

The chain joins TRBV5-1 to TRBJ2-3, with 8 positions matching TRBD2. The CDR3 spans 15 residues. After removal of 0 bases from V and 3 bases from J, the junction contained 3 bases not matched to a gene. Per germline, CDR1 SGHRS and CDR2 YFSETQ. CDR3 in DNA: TGCGCCAGCAGCTTGGAGCGGGGGACGACAGATACGCAGTATTTT. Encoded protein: CASSLERGTTDTQYF. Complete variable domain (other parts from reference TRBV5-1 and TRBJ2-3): KAGVTQTPRYLIKTRGQQVTLSCSPISGHRSVSWYQQTPGQGLQFLFEYFSETQRNKGNFPGRFSGRQFSNSRSEMNVSTLELGDSALYLCASSLERGTTDTQYFGPGTRLTVL.

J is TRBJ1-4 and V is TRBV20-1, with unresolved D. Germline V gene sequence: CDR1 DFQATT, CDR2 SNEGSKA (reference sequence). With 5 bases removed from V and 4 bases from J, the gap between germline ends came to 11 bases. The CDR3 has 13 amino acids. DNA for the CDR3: TGCAGTGCTCATGACATAGTTAATGAAAAACTGTTTTTT. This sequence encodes CSAHDIVNEKLFF.